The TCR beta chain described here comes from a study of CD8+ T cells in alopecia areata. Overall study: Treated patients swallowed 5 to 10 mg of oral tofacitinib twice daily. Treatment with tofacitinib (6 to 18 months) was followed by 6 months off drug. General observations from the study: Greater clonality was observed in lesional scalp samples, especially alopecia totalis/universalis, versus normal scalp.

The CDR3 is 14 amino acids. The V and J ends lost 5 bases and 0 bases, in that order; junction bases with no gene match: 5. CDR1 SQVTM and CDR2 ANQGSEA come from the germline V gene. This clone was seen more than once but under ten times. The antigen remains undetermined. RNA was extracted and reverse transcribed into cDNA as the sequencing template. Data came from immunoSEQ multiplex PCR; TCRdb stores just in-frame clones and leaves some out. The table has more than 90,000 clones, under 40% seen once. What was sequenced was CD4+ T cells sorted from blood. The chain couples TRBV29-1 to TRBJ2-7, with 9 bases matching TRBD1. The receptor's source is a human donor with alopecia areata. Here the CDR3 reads CSVTGTGPSYEQYF. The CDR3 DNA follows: TGCAGCGTTACCGGGACAGGGCCCTCCTACGAGCAGTACTTC.